This T cell receptor (beta chain) was sequenced in a study of T cells of healthy individuals. This CDR3 is built from 15 residues. Trimming took off 0 bases at V and 4 bases at J, with 10 bases between the two ends. The germline CDR1 and CDR2 sequences are SGHDN and FVKESK. TCRdb reprocessed the 5' RACE reads via MiXCR and lists one record per CDR3 protein. Here the sample spans about 96,000 distinct CDR3 sequences, 15% to 20% being singletons. The table lists this clonotype with a few counts. The chain is built from TRBV14 and TRBJ2-1; D not resolved. This receptor was taken from a human donor in good health. CDR3 in DNA: TGTGCCAGCAGCCAAGAAAGGGCGTCGTACAATGAGCAGTTCTTC. As protein: CASSQERASYNEQFF.